This TCR beta chain was identified during a study of T-cell reconstitution after alpha-beta-depleted transplantation in children (dated by TCRdb to the mid-2010s). For the study in its entirety: Using TCR repertoire profiling, the study followed T-cell immune reconstitution in a quantitative way in children after TCRalphabeta/CD19-depleted allogeneic hematopoietic cell transplantation.

The library was made by PCR. TCRdb names Illumina HiSeq 2500 as the instrument used. TCR library preparation used molecular barcoding, with unique molecular identifiers applied to normalize quantification of the TCRbeta repertoire. The public reads were reanalyzed by TCRdb: fastp trimming at Q25, MiXCR alignment, in-frame beta chains only. Records with the same CDR3 protein are collapsed into one entry carrying the most frequent genes and DNA. This sample lists almost 400,000 distinct CDR3 sequences; around 20% were detected once. Over 3.5% of the sample belongs to the ten largest clones. This clonotype came up a few times. This receptor's antigen is unknown. At one boundary the junction diverges from the germline segment, which might be a read error. Inclusive of the bounding cysteine and phenylalanine, the CDR3 is 15 residues long. Of all the DNA, just the CDR3 is kept, 45 bases in frame from base 1. The germline V gene (reference sequence) gives CDR1 as LNHNV and CDR2 as YYDKDF.

The chain links TRBV15 with TRBJ2-5; TRBD1 is a weak D gene call, 5 bases matching. The sample in question was PBMCs from the stem cell graft donor, obtained from the stem cell graft. This clonotype originated in a human donor who donated a stem cell graft to a child with acute myeloid leukemia. The CDR3 region reads CATSSSETVGNPVLF. The bases read TGTGCCACCAGCAGCTCGGAGACAGTGGGAAACCCAGTACTCTTC.